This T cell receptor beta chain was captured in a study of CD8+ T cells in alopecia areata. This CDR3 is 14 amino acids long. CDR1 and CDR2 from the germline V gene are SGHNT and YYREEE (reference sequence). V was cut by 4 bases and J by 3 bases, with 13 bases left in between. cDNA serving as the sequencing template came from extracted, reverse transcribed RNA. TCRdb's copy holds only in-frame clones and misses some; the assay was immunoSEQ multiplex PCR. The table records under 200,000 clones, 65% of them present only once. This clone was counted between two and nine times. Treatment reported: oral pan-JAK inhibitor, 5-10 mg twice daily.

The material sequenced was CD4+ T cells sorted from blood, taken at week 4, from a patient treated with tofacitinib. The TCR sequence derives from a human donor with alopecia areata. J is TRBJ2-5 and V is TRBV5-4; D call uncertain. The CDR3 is CASSQGAVEETQYF. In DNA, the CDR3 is TGTGCCAGCAGCCAAGGTGCGGTCGAAGAGACCCAGTACTTC. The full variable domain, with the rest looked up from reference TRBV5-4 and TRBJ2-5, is ETGVTQSPTHLIKTRGQQVTLRCSSQSGHNTVSWYQQALGQGPQFIFQYYREEENGRGNFPPRFSGLQFPNYSSELNVNALELDDSALYLCASSQGAVEETQYFGPGTRLLVL.